The entry below describes one T cell receptor (beta chain). The data derive from a study of shared clonotypes between healthy human individuals. The DNA input per sorted-subset replicate PCR was roughly 0.2 ug, corresponding to 30,000 or so T cell genomes. Clones were read by immunoSEQ multiplex PCR, and TCRdb kept only the in-frame ones, dropping some. The sample carries about 2.1 million clones, around 93% recorded once. CD45RO negativity and positive selection for CCR7 defined naive CD8 cells, a population that excluded terminally differentiated effector memory CD45RA+ cells. The CDR3 contains 17 residues. Per germline, CDR1 MNHEY and CDR2 SMNVEV (reference sequence). V gave up 5 bases and J gave up 5 bases, with 24 bases separating them.

The sequence was obtained from a young man in good health. Some clones in this sample may be carry-over from other donors' samples. This rearrangement joins TRBV27 to TRBJ1-2; tentative D call: TRBD1 (5 bases). Sequencing was performed on naive CD8+ T cells from PBMCs. The CDR3 sequence is CASSEFSGTSRGYGYTF. The CDR3 region has the DNA TGTGCCAGCAGTGAATTCTCCGGGACTTCGCGGGGGTATGGCTACACCTTC.